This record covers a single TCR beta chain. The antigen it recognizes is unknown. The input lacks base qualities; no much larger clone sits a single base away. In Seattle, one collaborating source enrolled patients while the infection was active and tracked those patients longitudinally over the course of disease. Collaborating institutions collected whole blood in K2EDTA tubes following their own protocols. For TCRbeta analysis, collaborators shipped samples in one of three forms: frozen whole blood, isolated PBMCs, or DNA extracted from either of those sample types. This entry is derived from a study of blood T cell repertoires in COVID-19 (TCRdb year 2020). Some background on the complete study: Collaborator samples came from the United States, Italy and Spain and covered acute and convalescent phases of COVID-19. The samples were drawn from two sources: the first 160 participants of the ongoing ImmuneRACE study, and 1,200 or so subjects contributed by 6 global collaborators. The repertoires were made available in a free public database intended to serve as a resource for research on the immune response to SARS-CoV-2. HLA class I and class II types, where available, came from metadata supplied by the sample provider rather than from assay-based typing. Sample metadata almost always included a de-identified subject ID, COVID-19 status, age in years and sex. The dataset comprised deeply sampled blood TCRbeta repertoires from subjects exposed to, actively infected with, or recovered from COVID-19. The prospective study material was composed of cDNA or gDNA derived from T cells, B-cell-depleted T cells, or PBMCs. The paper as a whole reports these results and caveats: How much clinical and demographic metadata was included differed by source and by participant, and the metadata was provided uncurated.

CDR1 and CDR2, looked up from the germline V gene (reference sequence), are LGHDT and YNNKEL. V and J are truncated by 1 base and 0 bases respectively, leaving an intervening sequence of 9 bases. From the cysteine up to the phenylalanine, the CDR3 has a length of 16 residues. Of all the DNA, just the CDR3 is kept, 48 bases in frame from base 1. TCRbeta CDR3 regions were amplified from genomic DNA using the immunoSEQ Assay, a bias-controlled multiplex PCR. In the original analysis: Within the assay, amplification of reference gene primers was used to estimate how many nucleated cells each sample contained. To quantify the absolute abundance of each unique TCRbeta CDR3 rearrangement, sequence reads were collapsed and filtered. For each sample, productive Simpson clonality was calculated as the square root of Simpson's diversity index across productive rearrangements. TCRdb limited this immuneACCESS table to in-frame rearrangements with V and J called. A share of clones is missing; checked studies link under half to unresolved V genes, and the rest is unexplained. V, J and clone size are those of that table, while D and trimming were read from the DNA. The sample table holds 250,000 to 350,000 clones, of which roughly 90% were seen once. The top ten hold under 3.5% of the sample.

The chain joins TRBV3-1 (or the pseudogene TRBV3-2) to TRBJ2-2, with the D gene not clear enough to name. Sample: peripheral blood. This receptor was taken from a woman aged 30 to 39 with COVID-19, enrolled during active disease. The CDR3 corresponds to CASSQGGSSNTGELFF. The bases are TGTGCCAGCAGCCAAGGCGGCTCGTCGAACACCGGGGAGCTGTTTTTT.